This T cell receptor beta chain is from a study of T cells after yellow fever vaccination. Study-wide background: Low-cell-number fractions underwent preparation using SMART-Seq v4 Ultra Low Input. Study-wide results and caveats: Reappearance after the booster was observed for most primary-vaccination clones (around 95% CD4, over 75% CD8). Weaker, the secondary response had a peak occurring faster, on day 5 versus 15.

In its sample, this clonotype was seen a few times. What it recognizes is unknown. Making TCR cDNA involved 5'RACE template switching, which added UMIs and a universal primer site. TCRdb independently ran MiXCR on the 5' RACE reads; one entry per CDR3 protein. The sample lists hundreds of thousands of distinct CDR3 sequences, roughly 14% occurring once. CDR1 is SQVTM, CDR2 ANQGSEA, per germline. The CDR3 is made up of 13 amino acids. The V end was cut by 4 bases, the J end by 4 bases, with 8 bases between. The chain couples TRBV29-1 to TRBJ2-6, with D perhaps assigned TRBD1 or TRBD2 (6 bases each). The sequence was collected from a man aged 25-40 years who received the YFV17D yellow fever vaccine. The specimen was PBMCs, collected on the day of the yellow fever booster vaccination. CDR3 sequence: CSVAGAGANVLTF. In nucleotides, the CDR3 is TGCAGCGTTGCGGGGGCCGGGGCCAACGTCCTGACTTTC.